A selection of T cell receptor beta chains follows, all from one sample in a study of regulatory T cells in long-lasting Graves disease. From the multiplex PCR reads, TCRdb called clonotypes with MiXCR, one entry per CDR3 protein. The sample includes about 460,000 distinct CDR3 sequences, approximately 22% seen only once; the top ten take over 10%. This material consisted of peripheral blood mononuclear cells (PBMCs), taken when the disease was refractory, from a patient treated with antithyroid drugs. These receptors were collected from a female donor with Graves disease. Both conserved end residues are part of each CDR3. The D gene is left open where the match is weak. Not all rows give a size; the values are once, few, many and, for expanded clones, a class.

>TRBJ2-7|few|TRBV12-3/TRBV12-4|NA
TGTGCCAGCAGCCCTCCACTAGACGAACAGTACTTC
CASSPPLDEQYF
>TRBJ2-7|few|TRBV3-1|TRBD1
TGTGCCAGCAGCCAAGGGACAGGGGAAGGTAACGAGCAGTACTTC
CASSQGTGEGNEQYF
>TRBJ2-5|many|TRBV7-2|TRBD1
TGTGCCAGCAGCCTCAACAGGGGATCTGGTGAGACCCAGTACTTC
CASSLNRGSGETQYF
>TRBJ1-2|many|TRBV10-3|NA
TGTGCCATCAGTGATGAAGGCAGGGAAGGGAATGGCTACACCTTC
CAISDEGREGNGYTF
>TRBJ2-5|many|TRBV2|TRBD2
TGTGCCAGCGGGTCCAGACTAGCGGGCAACCAATACCAAGAGACCCAGTACTTC
CASGSRLAGNQYQETQYF
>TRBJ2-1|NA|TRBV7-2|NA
TGTGCCAGTCAGGGAGGGGGGAACTACAATGAGCAGTTCTTC
CASQGGGNYNEQFF
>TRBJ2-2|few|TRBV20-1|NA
TGCAGTGCTAGGAGTGGCAGGGCGAACACCGGGGAGCTGTTTTTT
CSARSGRANTGELFF
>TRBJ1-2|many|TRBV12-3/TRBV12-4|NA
TGTGCCAGCAGTTCACAGGGTAACTATGGCTACACCTTC
CASSSQGNYGYTF
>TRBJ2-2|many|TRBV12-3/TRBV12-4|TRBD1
TGTGCCAGCAGACGGACAGGGGCGGACGGGGAGCTGTTTTTT
CASRRTGADGELFF
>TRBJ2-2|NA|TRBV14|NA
TGTGCCAGCAGCCAAGGTTTGCGGACCGGGGAGCTGTTTTTT
CASSQGLRTGELFF
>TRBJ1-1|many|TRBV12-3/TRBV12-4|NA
TGTGCCAGCAGATACGCAAGGAACACTGAAGCTTTCTTT
CASRYARNTEAFF
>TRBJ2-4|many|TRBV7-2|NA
TGTGCCAGCAGCTTCGGGACTAAAAACATTCAGTACTTC
CASSFGTKNIQYF
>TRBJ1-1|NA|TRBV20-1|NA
TGCAGTGCTAGAGATGAGGGGAACACTGAAGCTTTCTTT
CSARDEGNTEAFF
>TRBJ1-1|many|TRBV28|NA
TGTGCCAGCAGTCCAGACAGTGAAGCTTTCTTT
CASSPDSEAFF
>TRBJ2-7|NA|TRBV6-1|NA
TGTGCCAGCAGTAAACCGGCGGGACGTTACGAGCAGTACTTC
CASSKPAGRYEQYF
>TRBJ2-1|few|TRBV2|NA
TGTGCCAGCAGTTTCTCCAGTCCGGTCTTC
CASSFSSPVF
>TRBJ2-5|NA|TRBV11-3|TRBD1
TGTGCCAGCAGCTATCACAGGGGAGAGACCCAGTACTTC
CASSYHRGETQYF
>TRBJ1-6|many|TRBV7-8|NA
TGTGCCAGCAGCTCTACGGGGCGTGGAAGGTCACCCCTCCACTTT
CASSSTGRGRSPLHF
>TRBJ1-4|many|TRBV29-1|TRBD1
TGCAGCGTTGGGGAGGGGGCAAAAGAAAAACTGTTTTTT
CSVGEGAKEKLFF
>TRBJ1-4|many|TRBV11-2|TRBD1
TGTGCCAGCAGCTTCCGCGGGACAGTCAATGAAAAACTGTTTTTT
CASSFRGTVNEKLFF
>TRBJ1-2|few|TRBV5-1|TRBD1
TGCGCCAGCAGCCCAGGACAGGGCGAGGGCTACACCTTC
CASSPGQGEGYTF
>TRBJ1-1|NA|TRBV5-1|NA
TGCGCCAGCAGCTTGGCGCAGCATTCCTTTGAAGCTTTCTTT
CASSLAQHSFEAFF